This T cell receptor beta chain was recorded in a study of PD-1 blockade in mismatch repair-deficient tumors. Study information: Patients had 12 mismatch repair-deficient cancer types, all previously treated and progressing. Findings of the study overall: Tumor-resident clones, often undetectable pretreatment in blood, expanded then contracted after pembrolizumab.

TCR sequencing covered a few patients who responded to pembrolizumab. With respect to this clone: Its antigen is undetermined.

Here immunoSEQ multiplex PCR was the method, and the copy in TCRdb shows in-frame clones only, minus some. In the table there are 25,000 to 30,000 clones, 65% to 85% of which are singletons. The sample consisted of PBMCs, taken before pembrolizumab treatment. This sequence originates from an adult with mismatch repair-deficient cancer.

The CDR3, as DNA: TGTGCCAGTAGTCTGGGACTAGCGGCAATCCAAGGCGCCTACGAGCAGTACTTC. As protein: CASSLGLAAIQGAYEQYF. The chain employs TRBV19 and TRBJ2-7, with TRBD2 identical over 11 bases. The CDR3 sequence is 18 residues long. From germline, CDR1 is LNHDA and CDR2 SQIVND (reference sequence). Trimming took 5 bases from V and 2 from J; bases not matched to a gene: 14.